Listed below are T cell receptor beta chains from one sample, sequenced in a study of blood T cell repertoires in COVID-19. Sequenced by immunoSEQ multiplex PCR; TCRdb stores in-frame clones only, minus some. The data contain approximately 300,000 clones, around 88% of them seen just once; the ten biggest clones take up 1.2%. Sequencing used peripheral blood. Every receptor here comes from a woman aged 45-65 years with acute or convalescent COVID-19. The CDR3 runs from the conserved cysteine through the conserved F or W. D genes are given only for firm matches. Expanded clones get a size class; other rows say once, few or many, or leave the size out.

len | j_gene | d_gene | abundance | v_gene | CDR3aa | CDR3nt
14 | TRBJ2-3 | . | . | TRBV2 | CASSEDRGTDTQYF | TGTGCCAGCAGTGAAGACAGGGGCACAGATACGCAGTATTTT
12 | TRBJ2-5 | . | . | TRBV6-2/TRBV6-3 | CASSRERETQYF | TGTGCCAGCAGTCGGGAGCGCGAGACCCAGTACTTC
16 | TRBJ2-2 | . | . | TRBV5-8 | CASSLATNANTGELFF | TGTGCCAGCAGCCTCGCCACTAACGCGAACACCGGGGAGCTGTTTTTT
16 | TRBJ2-5 | TRBD2 | . | TRBV7-6 | CASSARTSGGRETQYF | TGTGCCAGCAGCGCCCGGACTAGCGGGGGGAGGGAGACCCAGTACTTC
13 | TRBJ2-5 | . | . | TRBV12-3/TRBV12-4 | CASSLNNQETQYF | TGTGCCAGCAGTTTAAACAACCAAGAGACCCAGTACTTC
15 | TRBJ1-5 | . | . | TRBV19 | CASIRDSDSNQPQHF | TGTGCCAGTATACGAGACAGCGATAGCAATCAGCCCCAGCATTTT
13 | TRBJ2-1 | . | . | TRBV11-1 | CASSFNRADEQFF | TGTGCCAGCAGCTTCAACAGGGCGGATGAGCAGTTCTTC
16 | TRBJ2-7 | TRBD1 | . | TRBV14 | CASSQEGTVFSYEQYF | TGTGCCAGCAGCCAAGAGGGGACAGTTTTTTCCTACGAGCAGTACTTC
17 | TRBJ2-6 | TRBD2 | . | TRBV10-1 | CASRGGSRSSGANVLTF | TGCGCCAGCCGCGGGGGTTCTCGTAGCTCTGGGGCCAACGTCCTGACTTTC
12 | TRBJ1-1 | . | . | TRBV11-2 | CASSQGGTEAFF | TGTGCCAGCAGCCAGGGAGGCACTGAAGCTTTCTTT
15 | TRBJ1-6 | . | . | TRBV6-6 | CASTPDGGADSPLHF | TGTGCCAGCACCCCAGATGGCGGGGCTGATTCACCCCTCCACTTT
13 | TRBJ1-2 | TRBD1 | . | TRBV18 | CASSLPGQVGYTF | TGTGCCAGCTCACTTCCGGGACAGGTTGGCTACACCTTC
15 | TRBJ1-5 | . | . | TRBV7-2 | CASSSEGGSNQPQHF | TGTGCCAGCAGCTCCGAAGGGGGTAGTAATCAGCCCCAGCATTTT
15 | TRBJ2-5 | TRBD2 | . | TRBV5-1 | CASSQTSGGEETQYF | TGCGCCAGCTCCCAGACTAGCGGGGGGGAAGAGACCCAGTACTTC
15 | TRBJ2-2 | . | once | TRBV3-1/TRBV3-2 | CASSQDRGNTGELFF | TGTGCCAGCAGCCAAGATAGGGGGAACACCGGGGAGCTGTTTTTT
11 | TRBJ1-1 | TRBD1 | . | TRBV5-1 | CASRGGAEAFF | TGCGCCAGCAGAGGGGGCGCTGAAGCTTTCTTT
16 | TRBJ2-2 | TRBD1 | once | TRBV5-1 | CASSPGTGGNTGELFF | TGCGCCAGCAGCCCAGGGACAGGGGGAAACACCGGGGAGCTGTTTTTT
15 | TRBJ2-3 | TRBD1 | few | TRBV7-2 | CASSPEGQGIDTQYF | TGTGCCAGCAGCCCAGAGGGACAGGGTATCGATACGCAGTATTTT
12 | TRBJ1-2 | TRBD1 | . | TRBV6-5 | CASSLDRDGYTF | TGTGCCAGCAGCCTGGACAGGGATGGCTACACCTTC
14 | TRBJ2-1 | TRBD2 | once | TRBV27 | CASHPGLPYNEQFF | TGTGCCAGCCACCCGGGACTACCCTACAATGAGCAGTTCTTC
14 | TRBJ1-2 | TRBD1 | . | TRBV7-9 | CASSRDRSAYGYTF | TGTGCCAGCAGCCGGGACAGGTCTGCCTATGGCTACACCTTC
14 | TRBJ2-7 | TRBD2 | . | TRBV18 | CASSELAGDTEQYF | TGTGCCAGCTCAGAACTAGCGGGAGATACCGAGCAGTACTTC
13 | TRBJ1-4 | . | . | TRBV5-8 | CASRGATNEKLFF | TGTGCCAGCCGGGGTGCAACTAATGAAAAACTGTTTTTT
13 | TRBJ1-5 | . | once | TRBV12-3/TRBV12-4 | CASSPGGQQPQHF | TGTGCCAGCAGTCCCGGGGGGCAACAGCCCCAGCATTTT
15 | TRBJ1-1 | . | once | TRBV3-1/TRBV3-2 | CASSQGQALMAEAFF | TGTGCCAGCAGCCAAGGGCAGGCACTCATGGCCGAAGCTTTCTTT
13 | TRBJ2-2 | . | . | TRBV5-1 | CASSWQWTGELFF | TGCGCCAGCAGCTGGCAGTGGACCGGGGAGCTGTTTTTT
15 | TRBJ1-2 | . | . | TRBV6-4 | CASSDPKKGNYGYTF | TGTGCCAGCAGTGACCCGAAGAAGGGGAACTATGGCTACACCTTC
13 | TRBJ2-7 | . | once | TRBV27 | CASSRRPSYEQYF | TGTGCCAGCAGTCGGAGACCCTCCTACGAGCAGTACTTC
12 | TRBJ1-1 | TRBD1 | . | TRBV12-3/TRBV12-4 | CASRTGPWGAFF | TGTGCCAGCAGGACAGGGCCCTGGGGGGCTTTCTTT
16 | TRBJ2-2 | TRBD2 | . | TRBV27 | CASSLTSGSNTGELFF | TGTGCCAGCAGTTTAACTAGCGGGTCGAACACCGGGGAGCTGTTTTTT
13 | TRBJ1-2 | TRBD1 | . | TRBV2 | CASSPTGSDGYTF | TGTGCCAGCAGTCCGACAGGGAGTGATGGCTACACCTTC
15 | TRBJ2-1 | TRBD2 | . | TRBV12-5 | CASGLGLAGANEQFF | TGTGCTAGTGGTCTGGGACTAGCGGGGGCTAATGAGCAGTTCTTC
15 | TRBJ1-2 | . | . | TRBV18 | CASSPGGVRNYGYTF | TGTGCCAGCTCACCAGGAGGGGTTCGGAACTATGGCTACACCTTC
15 | TRBJ2-5 | TRBD1 | . | TRBV5-1 | CASSLGGTGAETQYF | TGCGCCAGCAGCTTGGGAGGGACAGGGGCTGAGACCCAGTACTTC
15 | TRBJ2-2 | . | medium-sized | TRBV24-1 | CATSDLKGDTGELFF | TGTGCCACCAGTGATCTTAAGGGGGACACCGGGGAGCTGTTTTTT
13 | TRBJ2-7 | . | . | TRBV7-2 | CASSPQGINEQYF | TGTGCCAGCAGCCCCCAGGGAATCAACGAGCAGTACTTC
11 | TRBJ1-1 | . | . | TRBV2 | CASNWEGGAFF | TGTGCCAGCAACTGGGAGGGGGGAGCTTTCTTT
13 | TRBJ2-3 | TRBD2 | . | TRBV7-2 | CATNGGGTDTQYF | TGTGCCACCAACGGGGGGGGCACAGATACGCAGTATTTT
12 | TRBJ2-1 | TRBD1 | . | TRBV30 | CAWSLGGLGQFF | TGTGCCTGGAGTTTAGGGGGCTTAGGACAGTTCTTC
15 | TRBJ2-1 | . | . | TRBV10-3 | CAISNRDISNDEQFF | TGTGCCATCAGCAACCGGGACATCTCAAACGATGAGCAGTTCTTC
14 | TRBJ2-6 | . | once | TRBV29-1 | CSVDRESGANVLTF | TGCAGCGTTGACAGGGAATCTGGGGCCAACGTCCTGACTTTC
14 | TRBJ2-7 | . | . | TRBV11-2 | CASSLDTTSYEQYF | TGTGCCAGCAGCTTAGACACTACCTCCTACGAGCAGTACTTC
15 | TRBJ2-7 | TRBD2 | . | TRBV11-3 | CASSLGPAGTYEQYF | TGTGCCAGCAGCTTAGGTCCAGCGGGAACCTACGAGCAGTACTTC
13 | TRBJ2-1 | . | . | TRBV11-2 | CASSWTDGNEQFF | TGTGCCAGCAGCTGGACAGATGGCAATGAGCAGTTCTTC
16 | TRBJ2-3 | TRBD2 | . | TRBV11-2 | CASSLVGGGPPDTQYF | TGTGCCAGCAGCTTAGTTGGGGGAGGGCCCCCAGATACGCAGTATTTT
12 | TRBJ2-7 | . | . | TRBV12-3/TRBV12-4 | CASSFESYEQYF | TGTGCCAGCAGTTTTGAGTCCTACGAGCAGTACTTC
13 | TRBJ2-1 | . | . | TRBV2 | CASSVRAATEQFF | TGTGCCAGCAGTGTCAGGGCTGCCACTGAGCAGTTCTTC
12 | TRBJ1-1 | . | many | TRBV5-8 | CASSLVQTEAFF | TGTGCCAGCAGCTTGGTCCAGACTGAAGCTTTCTTT
16 | TRBJ2-7 | TRBD2 | . | TRBV14 | CASSQDAGLAGYEQYF | TGTGCCAGCAGCCAAGATGCGGGACTAGCGGGCTACGAGCAGTACTTC
15 | TRBJ2-7 | . | few | TRBV19 | CASSGVGRGGYEQYF | TGTGCCAGTAGCGGGGTAGGTCGGGGAGGCTACGAGCAGTACTTC
18 | TRBJ2-3 | TRBD1 | once | TRBV24-1 | CATSDLRPGTGATDTQYF | TGTGCCACCAGTGATTTAAGGCCCGGGACAGGGGCGACAGATACGCAGTATTTT
14 | TRBJ2-4 | . | . | TRBV10-2 | CASSYRVAKNIQYF | TGCGCCAGCAGTTACAGGGTGGCCAAAAACATTCAGTACTTC